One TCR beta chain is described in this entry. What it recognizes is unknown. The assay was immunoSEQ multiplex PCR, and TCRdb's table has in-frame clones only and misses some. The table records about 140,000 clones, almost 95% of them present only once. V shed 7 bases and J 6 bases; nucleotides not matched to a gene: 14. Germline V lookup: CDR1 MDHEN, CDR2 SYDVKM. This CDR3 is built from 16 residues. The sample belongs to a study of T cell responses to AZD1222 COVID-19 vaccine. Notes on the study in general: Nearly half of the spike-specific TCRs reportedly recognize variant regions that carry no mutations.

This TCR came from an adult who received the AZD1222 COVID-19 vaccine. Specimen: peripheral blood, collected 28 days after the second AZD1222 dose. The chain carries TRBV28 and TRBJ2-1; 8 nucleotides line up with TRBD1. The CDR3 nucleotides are TGTGCCAGCACAAGAGAGACAGGGGCCGCGGTCAATGAGCAGTTCTTC. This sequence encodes CASTRETGAAVNEQFF.